What follows describes a single TCR beta chain. As yet, its antigen is unknown. The CDR3 is 15 residues long. V gave up 1 base and J gave up 1 base, with 8 bases separating them. Per germline, CDR1 SGHVS and CDR2 FNYEAQ. Running of the assay took place at deep level. The repertoire was sequenced with immunoSEQ multiplex PCR; TCRdb's copy has only in-frame clones and lacks some. The sample carries about 460,000 clones, roughly 80% recorded once. This sample was included in a study of shared clonotypes between healthy human individuals. Overall study findings and caveats: Genetic and exposure-history diversity was limited by the small donor number.

Approximately 81 million PBMCs went into genomic DNA for unsorted samples. The rearrangement uses TRBV7-6 and TRBJ1-5; D may be TRBD1 (5 bases). Material for sequencing was PBMCs. The sequence was obtained from a woman aged 40 to 55 in good health. Some clones in this sample may be carry-over from other donors' samples. The CDR3 sequence: CASSLGTSSNQPQHF. The CDR3 DNA reads TGTGCCAGCAGCTTAGGGACATCCAGCAATCAGCCCCAGCATTTT.